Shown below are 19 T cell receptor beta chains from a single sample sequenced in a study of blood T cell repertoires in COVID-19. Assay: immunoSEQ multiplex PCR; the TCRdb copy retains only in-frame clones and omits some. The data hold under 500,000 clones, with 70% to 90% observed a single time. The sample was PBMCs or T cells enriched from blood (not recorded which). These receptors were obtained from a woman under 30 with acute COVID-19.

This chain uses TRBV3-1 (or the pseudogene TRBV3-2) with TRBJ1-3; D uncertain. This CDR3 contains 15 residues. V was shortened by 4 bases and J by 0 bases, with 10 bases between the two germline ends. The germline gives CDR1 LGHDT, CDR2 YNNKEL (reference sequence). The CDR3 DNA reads TGTGCCAGCAGCCCGATCGCAGTCTCTGGAAACACCATATATTTT. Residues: CASSPIAVSGNTIYF.

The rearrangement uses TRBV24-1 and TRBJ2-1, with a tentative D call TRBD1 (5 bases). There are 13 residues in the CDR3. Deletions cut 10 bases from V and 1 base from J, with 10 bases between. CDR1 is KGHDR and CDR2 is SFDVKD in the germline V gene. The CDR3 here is CATAQGSYNEQFF. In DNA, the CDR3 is TGTGCCACGGCTCAGGGTTCCTACAATGAGCAGTTCTTC.

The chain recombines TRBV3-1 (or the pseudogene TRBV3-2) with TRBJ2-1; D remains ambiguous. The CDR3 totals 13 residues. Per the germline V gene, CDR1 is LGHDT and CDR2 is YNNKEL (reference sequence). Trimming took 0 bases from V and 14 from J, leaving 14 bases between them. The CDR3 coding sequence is TGTGCCAGCAGCCAAGATCTGGCTTCCATAAAGTTCTTC. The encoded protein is CASSQDLASIKFF.

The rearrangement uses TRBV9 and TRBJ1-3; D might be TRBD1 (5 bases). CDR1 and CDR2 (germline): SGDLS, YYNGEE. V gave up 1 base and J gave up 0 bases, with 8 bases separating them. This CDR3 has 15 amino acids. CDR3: CASSVRGDSGNTIYF. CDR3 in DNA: TGTGCCAGCAGCGTACGGGGGGACTCTGGAAACACCATATATTTT.

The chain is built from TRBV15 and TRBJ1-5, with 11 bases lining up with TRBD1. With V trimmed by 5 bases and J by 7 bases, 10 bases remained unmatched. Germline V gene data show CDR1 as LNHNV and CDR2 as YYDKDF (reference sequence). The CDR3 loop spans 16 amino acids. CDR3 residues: CATSDRDRGSWQPQHF. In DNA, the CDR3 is TGTGCCACCAGCGACCGGGACAGGGGGTCGTGGCAGCCCCAGCATTTT.

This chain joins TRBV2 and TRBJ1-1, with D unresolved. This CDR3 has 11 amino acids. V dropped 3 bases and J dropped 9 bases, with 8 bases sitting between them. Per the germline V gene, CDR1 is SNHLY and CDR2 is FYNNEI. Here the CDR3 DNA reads TGTGCCAGCAGTGACGGTTTTAAAGCTTTCTTT. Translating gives CASSDGFKAFF.

DNA for the CDR3: TGTGCCAGCAGCTTAGGAGAATATCAGCCCCAGCATTTT. Its protein product is CASSLGEYQPQHF. The V call is TRBV7-8, the J call TRBJ1-5; D call uncertain. Per germline, CDR1 SGHVS and CDR2 FQNEAQ. The CDR3 has 13 residues. Trimming left V 1 base short and J 5 bases short, with 6 bases between.

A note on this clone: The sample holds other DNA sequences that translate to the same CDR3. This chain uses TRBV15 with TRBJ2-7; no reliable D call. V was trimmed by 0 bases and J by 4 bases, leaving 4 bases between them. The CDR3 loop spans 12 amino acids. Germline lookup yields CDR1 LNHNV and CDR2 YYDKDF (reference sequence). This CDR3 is CATSRDSYEQYF. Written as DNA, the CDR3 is TGTGCCACCAGCAGAGACAGTTACGAGCAGTACTTC.

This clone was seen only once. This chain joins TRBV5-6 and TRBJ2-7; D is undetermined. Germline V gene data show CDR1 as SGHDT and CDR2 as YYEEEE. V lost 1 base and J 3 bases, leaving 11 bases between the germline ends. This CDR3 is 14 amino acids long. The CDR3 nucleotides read TGTGCCAGCAGCTTGCCAGGAAACTTCTACGAGCAGTACTTC. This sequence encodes CASSLPGNFYEQYF.

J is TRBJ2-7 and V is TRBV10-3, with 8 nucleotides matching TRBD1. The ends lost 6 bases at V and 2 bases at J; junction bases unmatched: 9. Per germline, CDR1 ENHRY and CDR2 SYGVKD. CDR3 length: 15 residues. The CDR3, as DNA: TGTGCCATCAGACCTGGACAGGGTTTAACCTACGAGCAGTACTTC. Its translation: CAIRPGQGLTYEQYF.

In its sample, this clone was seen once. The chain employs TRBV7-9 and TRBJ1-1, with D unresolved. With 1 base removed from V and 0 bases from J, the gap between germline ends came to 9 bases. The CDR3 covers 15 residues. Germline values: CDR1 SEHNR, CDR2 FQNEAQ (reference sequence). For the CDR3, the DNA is TGTGCCAGCAGCTTAGGTGAGGGCCTGAACACTGAAGCTTTCTTT. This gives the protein CASSLGEGLNTEAFF.

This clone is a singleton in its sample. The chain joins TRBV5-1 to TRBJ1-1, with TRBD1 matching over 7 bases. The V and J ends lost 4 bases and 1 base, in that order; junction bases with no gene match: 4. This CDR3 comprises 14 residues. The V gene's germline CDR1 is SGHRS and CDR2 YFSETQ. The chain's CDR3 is CASSMTGRNTEAFF. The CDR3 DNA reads TGCGCCAGCAGCATGACAGGGCGGAACACTGAAGCTTTCTTT.

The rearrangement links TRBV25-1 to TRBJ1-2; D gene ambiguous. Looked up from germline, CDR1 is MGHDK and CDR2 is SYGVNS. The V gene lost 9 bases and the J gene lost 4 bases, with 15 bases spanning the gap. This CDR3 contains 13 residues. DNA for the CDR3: TGTGCCAGTTTGCACCCTATTTCCTATGGCTACACCTTC. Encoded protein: CASLHPISYGYTF.

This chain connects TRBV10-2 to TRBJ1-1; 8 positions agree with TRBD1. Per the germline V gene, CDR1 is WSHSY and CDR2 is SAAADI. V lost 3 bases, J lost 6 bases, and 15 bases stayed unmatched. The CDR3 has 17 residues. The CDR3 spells CASSDDRGVNFFAEAFF. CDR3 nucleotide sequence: TGCGCCAGCAGTGACGACAGGGGAGTTAATTTTTTCGCTGAAGCTTTCTTT.

CDR3 sequence: CASTLAGANTGELFF. CDR3 in DNA: TGTGCCAGCACCCTAGCGGGAGCGAACACCGGGGAGCTGTTTTTT. This chain uses TRBV9 with TRBJ2-2, with 10 bases matching TRBD2. CDR1 is SGDLS, CDR2 YYNGEE, per germline. This CDR3 region has 15 residues. V lost 6 bases to trimming and J lost 0 bases; unmatched junction nucleotides: 2.

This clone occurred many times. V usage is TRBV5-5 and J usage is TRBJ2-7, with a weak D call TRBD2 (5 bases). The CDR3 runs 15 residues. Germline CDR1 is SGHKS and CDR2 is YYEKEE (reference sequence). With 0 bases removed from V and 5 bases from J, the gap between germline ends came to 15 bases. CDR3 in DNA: TGTGCCAGCAGCTTGGGGCCCCCGGAGGTCAACGAGCAGTACTTC. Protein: CASSLGPPEVNEQYF.

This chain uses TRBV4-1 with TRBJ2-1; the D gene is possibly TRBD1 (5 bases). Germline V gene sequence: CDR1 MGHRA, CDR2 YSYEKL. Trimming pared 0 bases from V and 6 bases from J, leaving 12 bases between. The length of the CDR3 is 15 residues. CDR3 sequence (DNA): TGCGCCAGCAGCCAAGAACAGGCCCGAGTCAATGAGCAGTTCTTC. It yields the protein CASSQEQARVNEQFF.

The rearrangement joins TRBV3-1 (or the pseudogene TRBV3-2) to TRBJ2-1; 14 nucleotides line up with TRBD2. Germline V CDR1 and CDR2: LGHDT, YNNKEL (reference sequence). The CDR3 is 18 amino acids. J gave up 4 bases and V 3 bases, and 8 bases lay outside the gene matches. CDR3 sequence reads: CASSQGLAGVPLYNEQFF. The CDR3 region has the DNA TGTGCCAGCAGCCAGGGACTAGCGGGGGTCCCTTTGTACAATGAGCAGTTCTTC.

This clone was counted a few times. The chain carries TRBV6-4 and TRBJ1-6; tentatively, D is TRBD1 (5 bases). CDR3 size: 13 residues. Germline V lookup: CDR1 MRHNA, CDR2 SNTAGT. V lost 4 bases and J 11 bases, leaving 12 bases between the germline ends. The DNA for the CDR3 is TGTGCCAGCAGTGTGGACCGGACAACACCCCTCCACTTT. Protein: CASSVDRTTPLHF.